These T cell receptor beta chains were read from a single sample in a study of shared clonotypes between healthy human individuals. Some clones are missing from TCRdb's copy, which holds only in-frame ones; the method was immunoSEQ multiplex PCR. Of 1.5 million to 2.5 million clones in the sample, just under 95% are singletons; the top ten hold less than 1.5%. The source material was naive CD8+ T cells sorted from blood. The receptors were sampled from a man younger than 35 in good health. The CDR3 runs from the conserved cysteine through the conserved F or W. The order of the fields is CDR3 DNA, CDR3 protein, clone size, J gene, D gene, V gene, CDR3 length. D genes are given only for firm matches. Some rows mark clone size as missing; the rest say once, few, many or name a class of expanded clone.

CDR3nt: TGTGCCAGCAGCCTAATGTACTACGAGCAGTACTTC; CDR3aa: CASSLMYYEQYF; abundance: NA; j_gene: TRBJ2-7; d_gene: NA; v_gene: TRBV7-8; len: 12
CDR3nt: TGTGCCAGCAGCGTGCGGCGGTATGGGGATGAGCAGTTCTTC; CDR3aa: CASSVRRYGDEQFF; abundance: few; j_gene: TRBJ2-1; d_gene: NA; v_gene: TRBV9; len: 14
CDR3nt: TGCGCCAGCAGCTCAGGGGGGGTACTAGTTGACGAGCAGTACTTC; CDR3aa: CASSSGGVLVDEQYF; abundance: NA; j_gene: TRBJ2-7; d_gene: NA; v_gene: TRBV5-1; len: 15
CDR3nt: TGCGCCAGCAGTGGGGGGTACGAGCAGTACTTC; CDR3aa: CASSGGYEQYF; abundance: few; j_gene: TRBJ2-7; d_gene: NA; v_gene: TRBV10-1; len: 11
CDR3nt: TGTGCCAGCAGACCTAGCGGGAACTCCTACGAGCAGTACTTC; CDR3aa: CASRPSGNSYEQYF; abundance: NA; j_gene: TRBJ2-7; d_gene: TRBD2; v_gene: TRBV11-2; len: 14
CDR3nt: TGTGCCAGTAGTTACACTAGCCCTACCGGGGAGCTGTTTTTT; CDR3aa: CASSYTSPTGELFF; abundance: NA; j_gene: TRBJ2-2; d_gene: NA; v_gene: TRBV19; len: 14
CDR3nt: TGTGCCAGCAGTTTATTCCACGAGAATGACAGGGACGCTAACTATGGCTACACCTTC; CDR3aa: CASSLFHENDRDANYGYTF; abundance: NA; j_gene: TRBJ1-2; d_gene: TRBD1; v_gene: TRBV28; len: 19
CDR3nt: TGCGCCAGCACCGGGACCAAATGGGAAGAGACCCAGTACTTC; CDR3aa: CASTGTKWEETQYF; abundance: once; j_gene: TRBJ2-5; d_gene: NA; v_gene: TRBV10-2; len: 14
CDR3nt: TGCAGCGCCGCCCCGCTGGCAACTAATGAAAAACTGTTTTTT; CDR3aa: CSAAPLATNEKLFF; abundance: NA; j_gene: TRBJ1-4; d_gene: NA; v_gene: TRBV29-1; len: 14
CDR3nt: TGCGCCAGCAGCCAAGACGCCGGCGTCGGCAATCAGCCCCAGCATTTT; CDR3aa: CASSQDAGVGNQPQHF; abundance: NA; j_gene: TRBJ1-5; d_gene: NA; v_gene: TRBV4-3; len: 16
CDR3nt: TGTGCCAGTAGTATAGATGGGGAGGGTACGCAGTATTTT; CDR3aa: CASSIDGEGTQYF; abundance: NA; j_gene: TRBJ2-3; d_gene: TRBD2; v_gene: TRBV19; len: 13
CDR3nt: TGTGCCAGCAGCAAGGGCGGAAACTATGGCTACACCTTC; CDR3aa: CASSKGGNYGYTF; abundance: NA; j_gene: TRBJ1-2; d_gene: NA; v_gene: TRBV21-1; len: 13
CDR3nt: TGCGCCAGCAGCCACACCAAACCGACAGGGGTCGGTGTGTGGGAGCAGTACTTC; CDR3aa: CASSHTKPTGVGVWEQYF; abundance: NA; j_gene: TRBJ2-7; d_gene: TRBD1; v_gene: TRBV4-3; len: 18
CDR3nt: TGTGCCTCAGACGCGGGGCATTCCTACGAGCAGTACTTC; CDR3aa: CASDAGHSYEQYF; abundance: NA; j_gene: TRBJ2-7; d_gene: NA; v_gene: TRBV30; len: 13
CDR3nt: TGTGCCAGCAGTTTTTCCTGGGGGCCAACCTACGAGCAGTACTTC; CDR3aa: CASSFSWGPTYEQYF; abundance: NA; j_gene: TRBJ2-7; d_gene: NA; v_gene: TRBV28; len: 15
CDR3nt: TGCGCCAGTTCGGGGGAGGAGCCCGGGGAGCTGTTTTTT; CDR3aa: CASSGEEPGELFF; abundance: NA; j_gene: TRBJ2-2; d_gene: NA; v_gene: TRBV10-1; len: 13
CDR3nt: TGTGCCAGCAGCGTAATAGCGGGAAGTGATACGCAGTATTTT; CDR3aa: CASSVIAGSDTQYF; abundance: NA; j_gene: TRBJ2-3; d_gene: TRBD2; v_gene: TRBV9; len: 14
CDR3nt: TGTGCCAGCAGCTTAGTGTCAGGGCGAGGCGACGAGCAGTACTTC; CDR3aa: CASSLVSGRGDEQYF; abundance: NA; j_gene: TRBJ2-7; d_gene: NA; v_gene: TRBV7-6; len: 15
CDR3nt: TGTGCCAGCAGCTCTTCCGCCGGGCCCGAAGAGACCCAGTACTTC; CDR3aa: CASSSSAGPEETQYF; abundance: NA; j_gene: TRBJ2-5; d_gene: NA; v_gene: TRBV7-9; len: 15
CDR3nt: TGCAGCGCCCTTATCCCGGGACTAGCGGGACCCCAAGAGACCCAGTACTTC; CDR3aa: CSALIPGLAGPQETQYF; abundance: NA; j_gene: TRBJ2-5; d_gene: TRBD2; v_gene: TRBV29-1; len: 17